This T cell receptor (beta chain) was captured in a study of T cell changes during pregnancy in multiple sclerosis. Sequencing used immunoSEQ multiplex PCR; TCRdb keeps in-frame clones, though not all of them. This sample has around 60,000 clones, with roughly 90% found just once. This clone was detected a few times. The receptor was isolated from a female donor with multiple sclerosis, enrolled in a pregnancy study. The source material was peripheral blood, sampled in the first trimester of pregnancy.

CDR3 region: CASSGGWNTEAFF. The CDR3 DNA follows: TGTGCCAGCAGTGGAGGATGGAACACTGAAGCTTTCTTT. This chain connects TRBV6-1 to TRBJ1-1; D is uncertain. The CDR3 spans 13 residues. Trimming pared 4 bases from V and 1 base from J, leaving 7 bases between. Looked up from germline, CDR1 is MNHNS and CDR2 is SASEGT.